The source of this T cell receptor (beta chain) is a study of blood T cell repertoires in COVID-19. Only in-frame clones appear in the TCRdb table, and some are missing; sequencing was by immunoSEQ multiplex PCR. The profile covers about 56,000 clones, with 84% appearing a single time and roughly a sixth taken by the ten largest. CDR1 is MDHEN, CDR2 SYDVKM, per germline. The J segment lost 7 bases and the V segment lost 2 bases, leaving 9 bases of the junction unmatched. The CDR3 covers 15 residues. Material: peripheral blood. The sequence came from a man in his 60s with COVID-19, enrolled during active disease. The rearrangement joins TRBV28 to TRBJ1-2; 8 nucleotides align to TRBD1. CDR3 residues: CASSLPSRGLTGYTF. CDR3 nucleotide sequence: TGTGCCAGCAGTTTACCCTCCAGGGGGCTTACTGGCTACACCTTC.